This is a list of T cell receptor beta chains from one sample in a study of metastatic and nonmetastatic thyroid tumors. Using MiXCR, TCRdb reanalyzed the PCR reads. Among approximately 16,000 clones listed, about 31% were seen once. The source material was tumor tissue. The receptors were sampled from a male donor with papillary thyroid cancer or a benign thyroid nodule (not recorded which). Some clones in this sample may be carry-over from other donors' samples. CDR3s include the opening cysteine and the closing phenylalanine or tryptophan. A D gene is named only where the DNA matches it firmly. Expanded clones are given a class, and other clones once, few, many or no size at all.

d_call clone_size j_call v_call cdr3_nt cdr3_aa
- - TRBJ1-4 TRBV18 TGTGCCAGCTCACCACCCAGGGGCCAGGAGACTAATGAAAAACTGTTTTTT CASSPPRGQETNEKLFF
TRBD2 - TRBJ2-3 TRBV7-6 TGTGCCAGCAGCTTAGGGCCGGGACTAGCGGGGAGCACAGATACGCAGTATTTT CASSLGPGLAGSTDTQYF
- once TRBJ1-1 TRBV20-1 TGCAGTGCTCCCGATCCAGGCACTGGGGTCGGCACTGAAGCTTTCTTT CSAPDPGTGVGTEAFF
- few TRBJ1-6 TRBV6-1 TGTGCCAGCAGTCGCCCCCGAGTGGTTCGGAATTCACCCCTCCACTTT CASSRPRVVRNSPLHF
- few TRBJ1-2 TRBV6-2/TRBV6-3 TGTGCCAGCAGTTATTCGGGGGGCTATGGCTACACCTTC CASSYSGGYGYTF
TRBD1 few TRBJ1-4 TRBV10-2 TGCGCCAGCAGTTTAACCCCAGGGGGCGAAAAACTGTTTTTT CASSLTPGGEKLFF
TRBD2 many TRBJ2-1 TRBV7-2 TGTGCCAGCAGCAAATCTAGCGGGGACTCGGGGTTCTTC CASSKSSGDSGFF
- many TRBJ2-1 TRBV9 TGTGCCAGCAGCGTGACCAGTGAGCAGTTCTTC CASSVTSEQFF
TRBD2 medium-sized TRBJ2-2 TRBV20-1 TGCAGTGCTACCAGACTAGCAAAGAACACCGGGGAGCTGTTTTTT CSATRLAKNTGELFF
TRBD1 - TRBJ2-7 TRBV20-1 TGCAGTGGCAGAGGGGGCCTCTCCTACGAGCAGTACTTC CSGRGGLSYEQYF
TRBD2 few TRBJ2-7 TRBV6-1 TGTGCCAGCAGTGAAGAGACTAGCGGCTCCTACGAGCAGTACTTC CASSEETSGSYEQYF
- once TRBJ1-6 TRBV5-1 TGCGCCAGCAGCTTGGGTGGGCCTCAGAATTCACCCCTCCACTTT CASSLGGPQNSPLHF
- - TRBJ2-7 TRBV19 TGTGCCAGTAGTGGGGCCGCCGAGCAGTACTTC CASSGAAEQYF
- few TRBJ2-2 TRBV6-1 TGTGCCAGCAGTCGCTCAACAGTGGGGACGAACACCGGGGAGCTGTTTTTT CASSRSTVGTNTGELFF
TRBD1 many TRBJ1-4 TRBV7-9 TGTGCCAGCAGCCCGCACCCGGGACAGAATGAAAAACTGTTTTTT CASSPHPGQNEKLFF
- - TRBJ1-4 TRBV24-1 TGTGCCACCAGTCATGCAGCTAATGAAAAACTGTTTTTT CATSHAANEKLFF
- - TRBJ2-7 TRBV6-5 TGTGCCAGCAGTTACAGGTTGGACTCCTACGAGCAGTACTTC CASSYRLDSYEQYF
- medium-sized TRBJ2-7 TRBV7-9 TGTGCCAGCAGCCCCCCCCTTACCTACGAGCAGTACTTC CASSPPLTYEQYF
TRBD1 many TRBJ2-7 TRBV5-8 TGTGCCAGCAGCCCCGGGACAGAGAGCTCCTACGAGCAGTACTTC CASSPGTESSYEQYF
- - TRBJ1-5 TRBV6-1 TGTGCCAGCAGTCACAGGGACGATCAGCCCCAGCATTTT CASSHRDDQPQHF
- medium-sized TRBJ1-5 TRBV6-2/TRBV6-3 TGTGCCAGCAGTGGGGGTATGGGCAATCAGCCCCAGCATTTT CASSGGMGNQPQHF
TRBD2 - TRBJ2-7 TRBV20-1 TGCAGTGCTCAAACTAGCGGGAGTTACGAGCAGTACTTC CSAQTSGSYEQYF
TRBD1 medium-sized TRBJ2-7 TRBV7-9 TGTGCCAGCAGCCCAACGGACAGGGACGAGCAGTACTTC CASSPTDRDEQYF
- medium-sized TRBJ2-1 TRBV24-1 TGTGCCACCAGTGGAACCTCGCTAAGCGATGAGCAGTTCTTC CATSGTSLSDEQFF
- - TRBJ2-2 TRBV3-1 TGTGCCAGCTCCCATCTGGGGTTCGGGGAGCTGTTTTTT CASSHLGFGELFF
TRBD2 many TRBJ2-1 TRBV27 TGTGCCAGCAAGACTAGCGGGAGCCACAATGAGCAGTTCTTC CASKTSGSHNEQFF
TRBD1 few TRBJ2-3 TRBV27 TGTGCCAGCAGTCCACAGACAGGGGTGGTCGCAGATACGCAGTATTTT CASSPQTGVVADTQYF
- many TRBJ2-5 TRBV12-3/TRBV12-4 TGTGCCAGCAGTTTTACCCCTGGGCCCCAGTACTTC CASSFTPGPQYF
- medium-sized TRBJ2-7 TRBV29-1 TGCAGCGTTGGTGGACGGCTCCTCGAGCAGTACTTC CSVGGRLLEQYF
TRBD2 medium-sized TRBJ2-2 TRBV6-1 TGTGCCAGCGGGACTAGCGGGAGGACCGGGGAGCTGTTTTTT CASGTSGRTGELFF
- many TRBJ1-4 TRBV20-1 TGCAGTGCGGAACGGAGCGAAAAACTGTTTTTT CSAERSEKLFF
- few TRBJ2-2 TRBV6-1 TGTGCCAGTAAATCCGGTACAGACACCGTGGAGCTGTTTTTT CASKSGTDTVELFF
TRBD1 - TRBJ1-2 TRBV27 TGTGCCAGCAGGCCTCAGGGACAGGGAAGCTACACCTTC CASRPQGQGSYTF
- medium-sized TRBJ1-1 TRBV7-9 TGTGCCAGCAGCTTGGTCGCTGAAGCTTTCTTT CASSLVAEAFF
- once TRBJ2-3 TRBV4-2 TGTGCCAGCAGCCAAGCCACTAGCCTATCTAGCACAGATACGCAGTATTTT CASSQATSLSSTDTQYF
- few TRBJ1-1 TRBV12-3/TRBV12-4 TGTGCCAGCAGTTTAGGATGGAACACTGAAGCTTTCTTT CASSLGWNTEAFF
- medium-sized TRBJ2-3 TRBV4-1 TGCGCCAGCAGCCATTCAGATCGGGGCACAGATACGCAGTATTTT CASSHSDRGTDTQYF
TRBD2 - TRBJ2-7 TRBV7-8 TGTGCCAGCAGCCCGGGGACTATCGGGAGGGCCCTTCTCGACGAGCAGTACTTC CASSPGTIGRALLDEQYF
- medium-sized TRBJ2-2 TRBV15 TGTGCCACCAGCAGAGGGACTGGCGCTGGGGAGCTGTTTTTT CATSRGTGAGELFF
- few TRBJ1-6 TRBV6-4 TGTGCCAGCAGTGCTCTAGACATACGGAGGAATTCACCCCTCCACTTT CASSALDIRRNSPLHF
- once TRBJ2-1 TRBV7-3 TGTGCCAGCAGCTTAAGGAGCGGAACCTACAATGAGCAGTTCTTC CASSLRSGTYNEQFF
- few TRBJ2-5 TRBV5-4 TGTGCCAGCAGCTTGGCCTCCGGGTCTATTTCGGAGACCCAGTACTTC CASSLASGSISETQYF
- - TRBJ2-7 TRBV12-3/TRBV12-4 TGTGCCAGCAGTTTAGAGCGGGCCTACGAGCAGTACTTC CASSLERAYEQYF
TRBD2 - TRBJ2-7 TRBV20-1 TGCAGTGCTAGAGAGGGACTAGCTCAGCAGCAGTACTTC CSAREGLAQQQYF
- medium-sized TRBJ2-3 TRBV20-1 TGCAGTGCTAGTGTAGCCACAGATACGCAGTATTTT CSASVATDTQYF
- - TRBJ1-5 TRBV30 TGTGCCTGGAGTGCCCCCGGGACCGCGGAAGGTCAGCCCCAGCATTTT CAWSAPGTAEGQPQHF
- many TRBJ2-7 TRBV7-6 TGTGCCAGCAGCTTAAGAGAGACCTACGAGCAGTACTTC CASSLRETYEQYF
TRBD2 - TRBJ2-3 TRBV3-1 TGTGCCAGCAGCCCTAGGAGCGGGAGGGCTTTGGGGGCAGATACGCAGTATTTT CASSPRSGRALGADTQYF
- few TRBJ2-3 TRBV12-3/TRBV12-4 TGTGCCAGCAGCCTGCTAGCTCCCCGTACAGATACACAGTATTTT CASSLLAPRTDTQYF
- - TRBJ1-5 TRBV11-2 TGTGCCAGCAGCGACACCGTGGCAAGGGCCCAGAGGCCCCAGCATTTT CASSDTVARAQRPQHF
- medium-sized TRBJ1-1 TRBV2 TGTGCCAGCAGCAGGGCTGAAGCTTTCTTT CASSRAEAFF
- large TRBJ1-5 TRBV20-1 TGCAGTGCTAGTTGGCCAGATTCTATGGGCAATCAGCCCCAGCATTTT CSASWPDSMGNQPQHF